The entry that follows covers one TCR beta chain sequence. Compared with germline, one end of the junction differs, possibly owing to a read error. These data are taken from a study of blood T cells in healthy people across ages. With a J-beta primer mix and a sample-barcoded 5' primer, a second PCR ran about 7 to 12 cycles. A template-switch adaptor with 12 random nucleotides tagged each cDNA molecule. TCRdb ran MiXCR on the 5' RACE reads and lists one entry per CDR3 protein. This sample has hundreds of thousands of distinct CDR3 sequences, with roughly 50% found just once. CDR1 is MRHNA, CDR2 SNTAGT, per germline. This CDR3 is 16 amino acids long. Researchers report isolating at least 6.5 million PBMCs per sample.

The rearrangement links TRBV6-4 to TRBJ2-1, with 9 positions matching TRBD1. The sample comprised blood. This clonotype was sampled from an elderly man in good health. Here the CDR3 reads CASSDRTRTGANGQFF. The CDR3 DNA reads TGTGCCAGCAGTGACCGCACCAGGACAGGGGCCAATGGGCAGTTCTTC.